These 21 T cell receptor beta chains were sequenced from one sample in a study of brain T cells in children with intractable seizures. The table came from immunoSEQ multiplex PCR; TCRdb's copy has only in-frame clones and leaves some out. The repertoire holds about 41,000 clones, with about 93% as singletons. Material: peripheral blood, obtained at surgery. All receptors come from a girl aged 2-10 years with tuberous sclerosis and intractable seizures.

The chain links TRBV18 to TRBJ2-7; a weak D match, TRBD2 (7 bases). Germline lookup yields CDR1 KGHSH and CDR2 LQKENI. The V gene lost 2 bases and the J gene lost 6 bases, with 14 bases spanning the gap. The CDR3 has 14 residues. This CDR3 is CASSPMGGQSEQYV. The CDR3 bases are TGTGCCAGCTCACCAATGGGGGGGCAAAGCGAGCAGTACGTC.

The rearrangement links TRBV24-1 to TRBJ2-1, with 7 nucleotides matching TRBD2. Germline CDR1 and CDR2: KGHDR and SFDVKD. V trimming: 3 bases; J trimming: 11 bases; junction bases outside the gene matches: 9. This CDR3 contains 14 residues. The CDR3 sequence is CATSDPGLVDKQFF. The CDR3 DNA is TGTGCCACCAGTGATCCTGGACTAGTAGATAAGCAGTTCTTC.

The chain carries TRBV20-1 and TRBJ2-3, with D tentatively TRBD2 (5 bases). The CDR3 consists of 15 residues. Between the trimmed V and J ends, which lost 3 bases and 7 bases, there was a span of 20 bases. Germline-derived CDR1 and CDR2 are DFQATT and SNEGSKA (reference sequence). The CDR3 reads CSASRSRGSGNTQYF. CDR3 nucleotide sequence: TGCAGTGCTAGTCGGTCTCGGGGTTCTGGTAATACGCAGTATTTT.

The chain combines TRBV27 with TRBJ1-2; TRBD1 matches 8 bases. Germline V lookup: CDR1 MNHEY, CDR2 SMNVEV (reference sequence). CDR3 length: 14 residues. Trimming took 4 bases from V and 8 from J; bases not matched to a gene: 9. CDR3 residues: CASSSSTGAKGYTF. CDR3 DNA sequence: TGTGCCAGCAGTTCCTCGACAGGGGCGAAGGGCTACACCTTC.

The genes are TRBV6-4 and TRBJ1-1; D gene unclear. Germline V gene data show CDR1 as MRHNA and CDR2 as SNTAGT. CDR3 length: 14 residues. V dropped 1 base and J dropped 5 bases, with 11 bases sitting between them. The CDR3 here is CASSDLLLGTEAFF. The CDR3 region has the DNA TGTGCCAGCAGTGACTTGCTTCTGGGTACTGAAGCTTTCTTT.

This chain joins TRBV5-4 and TRBJ1-4, with 10 bases matching TRBD1. The length of the CDR3 is 15 residues. Per the germline V gene, CDR1 is SGHNT and CDR2 is YYREEE (reference sequence). V trimming: 5 bases; J trimming: 6 bases; junction bases outside the gene matches: 7. The CDR3: CASSFRGTGDEKLFF. The CDR3 nucleotides are TGTGCCAGCAGTTTTCGGGGGACAGGGGATGAAAAACTGTTTTTT.

This clone appeared a few times. V gene TRBV12-5 combines with J gene TRBJ1-1, with 10 bases fitting TRBD1. Germline CDR1 is LGHNT and CDR2 is FRNRAP. The CDR3 covers 16 residues. V lost 5 bases to trimming and J lost 5 bases; unmatched junction nucleotides: 11. CDR3 residues: CASGISWTGGGTEAFF. The CDR3 DNA reads as TGTGCTAGTGGTATCTCTTGGACAGGGGGAGGGACTGAAGCTTTCTTT.

The J gene is TRBJ1-3, the V gene TRBV18; no definite D call. The CDR3 is 18 amino acids. The ends were cut back, 0 bases at V and 0 bases at J, with 15 bases in the middle. Germline loops: CDR1 KGHSH, CDR2 LQKENI. This CDR3 is CASSPPLLQRVSGNTIYF. The CDR3 bases are TGTGCCAGCTCACCACCGTTACTTCAGCGAGTCTCTGGAAACACCATATATTTT.

V is TRBV3-1 (or the pseudogene TRBV3-2) and J is TRBJ2-1; unclear D gene. With 4 bases removed from V and 4 bases from J, the gap between germline ends came to 11 bases. This CDR3 has 14 residues. The germline CDR1 and CDR2 sequences are LGHDT and YNNKEL (reference sequence). The CDR3 DNA sequence: TGTGCCAGCAGCCCAACCCTAGGTTACAATGAGCAGTTCTTC. Amino acid sequence: CASSPTLGYNEQFF.

The V call is TRBV5-6, the J call TRBJ1-1, with D uncertain. Germline values: CDR1 SGHDT, CDR2 YYEEEE. Trimming took off 0 bases at V and 5 bases at J, with 5 bases between the two ends. The CDR3 length is 12 residues. CDR3 DNA sequence: TGTGCCAGCAGCTTGGAGAGGACTGAAGCTTTCTTT. The encoded protein is CASSLERTEAFF.

The chain recombines TRBV30 with TRBJ2-7; D is possibly TRBD1 (6 bases). This CDR3 has 13 amino acids. In germline, CDR1 is GTSNPN, CDR2 SVGIG (reference sequence). The V end was cut by 0 bases, the J end by 2 bases, with 8 bases between. CDR3 amino acids: CAWSVGTPYEQYV. CDR3 nucleotide sequence: TGTGCCTGGAGTGTTGGGACACCCTACGAGCAGTACGTC.

J is TRBJ2-2 and V is TRBV5-4; perhaps TRBD2 as D (5 bases). Germline-derived CDR1 and CDR2 are SGHNT and YYREEE (reference sequence). The V gene lost 0 bases and the J gene lost 5 bases, with 11 bases spanning the gap. The CDR3 contains 15 residues. CDR3 amino acids: CASSLAGRGTGELFF. The CDR3 DNA reads as TGTGCCAGCAGCTTGGCCGGACGAGGGACCGGGGAGCTGTTTTTT.

The V call is TRBV30, the J call TRBJ1-2, with 7 bases that match TRBD1. The CDR3 has 13 residues. V trimming: 5 bases; J trimming: 6 bases; junction bases outside the gene matches: 9. The V gene's germline CDR1 is GTSNPN and CDR2 SVGIG (reference sequence). In DNA form, the CDR3 reads TGTGCCTGGGACAGGGTGCACTCGGATGGCTACACCTTC. This translates into CAWDRVHSDGYTF.

This clone has only one observation. The chain is built from TRBV13 and TRBJ2-5, with 7 nucleotides matching TRBD1. Germline CDR1 PRHDT, CDR2 FYEKMQ (reference sequence). The J segment lost 5 bases and the V segment lost 6 bases, leaving 6 bases of the junction unmatched. The CDR3 runs 13 residues. The CDR3 region has the DNA TGTGCCAGCAGTAGACAGGGCGTGGAGACCCAGTACTTC. This sequence encodes CASSRQGVETQYF.

This clone has just one count. This chain uses TRBV5-6 with TRBJ2-7; 8 bases are shared with TRBD1. Trimming took 0 bases from V and 5 from J; bases not matched to a gene: 7. CDR1 is SGHDT and CDR2 is YYEEEE in the germline V gene. The CDR3 contains 15 residues. The CDR3 DNA reads as TGTGCCAGCAGCTTGGTCAGGGGGCGGGTGGACGAGCAGTACGTC. Amino acids: CASSLVRGRVDEQYV.

This sequence joins TRBV27 and TRBJ2-3, with unresolved D. V dropped 4 bases and J dropped 4 bases, with 6 bases sitting between them. There are 12 residues in the CDR3. CDR1 and CDR2 from the germline V gene are MNHEY and SMNVEV (reference sequence). CDR3 nucleotide sequence: TGTGCCAGCAGTTATCGGTCAGATACGCAGTATTTT. Translating gives CASSYRSDTQYF.

The chain combines TRBV6-5 with TRBJ1-5; no clear D. The CDR3 loop spans 15 amino acids. Germline CDR1 MNHEY, CDR2 SVGAGI. Trimming took 0 bases from V and 2 from J, leaving 8 bases between them. CDR3 DNA sequence: TGTGCCAGCAGTTACTCGGCGGTGGGCAATCAGCCCCAGCATTTT. This translates into CASSYSAVGNQPQHF.

This chain joins TRBV25-1 and TRBJ1-1; D call uncertain. V lost 5 bases and J 4 bases, leaving 8 bases between the germline ends. Germline lookup yields CDR1 MGHDK and CDR2 SYGVNS. This CDR3 spans 12 amino acids. For the CDR3, the DNA is TGTGCCAGCAGTCATCGAGGCACTGAAGCTTTCTTT. Its translation is CASSHRGTEAFF.

V and J are TRBV27 and TRBJ2-2, with 7 positions matching TRBD2. J was trimmed by 1 base and V by 4 bases; bases with no gene match: 3. CDR1 and CDR2 (germline): MNHEY, SMNVEV (reference sequence). The CDR3 is made up of 15 amino acids. CDR3 sequence reads: CASSSGGMNTGELFF. In nucleotides, the CDR3 is TGTGCCAGCAGTTCCGGGGGGATGAACACCGGGGAGCTGTTTTTT.

The chain has TRBV5-1 and TRBJ2-7; 7 nucleotides align to TRBD1. The ends lost 4 bases at V and 4 bases at J; junction bases unmatched: 8. This CDR3 comprises 14 residues. CDR1 SGHRS and CDR2 YFSETQ come from the germline V gene. The DNA of the CDR3 is TGCGCCAGCAGCCCGGGGACAGATTGGTACGAGCAGTACGTC. This translates into CASSPGTDWYEQYV.

The chain links TRBV20-1 to TRBJ1-6, with D maybe TRBD1 (6 bases). Per the germline V gene, CDR1 is DFQATT and CDR2 is SNEGSKA (reference sequence). Trimming removed 3 bases at V and 1 base at J, with 10 bases between. The CDR3 loop spans 15 amino acids. CDR3 amino acids: CSASNRVSYNSPLHF. The CDR3 DNA reads as TGCAGTGCTAGTAACAGGGTGTCCTATAATTCACCCCTCCACTTT.